The text below deals with one T cell receptor beta chain. Its antigen is not identified. The study ran its PCR with 60 Vbeta and 13 Jbeta primers. Assay used: immunoSEQ multiplex PCR; TCRdb lists only in-frame clones, some missing. The sample lists 150,000 to 200,000 clones; 85% to 90% were seen once. This entry belongs to a study of cytomegalovirus exposure and HLA in healthy donors. About the research overall: Ancestry clustering placed roughly four fifths of more than 350 genotyped donors in the Caucasian-associated cluster. Study-level points and caveats: Among immune exposure information, only CMV serostatus was available.

Trimming at V came to 5 bases and at J to 5 bases, leaving 3 bases not matched to a gene. Per germline, CDR1 SGHRS and CDR2 YFSETQ. This CDR3 region has 13 residues. Sample: PBMCs. The sequence was obtained from a woman under 30 in good health and CMV-seronegative. The J gene is TRBJ2-3, the V gene TRBV5-1; 9 bases are shared with TRBD1. The CDR3 protein is CASSRGQGDTQYF. As DNA, the CDR3 is TGCGCCAGCAGTAGGGGACAGGGAGATACGCAGTATTTT.